This paragraph covers one T cell receptor beta chain sequence. The antigen remains undetermined. This record comes from a study of cytomegalovirus exposure and HLA in healthy donors. Study-level points and caveats: Most TCR beta V segments were productive about 87% or about 30% of the time in an earlier analysis. Common viral pathogens seemed to be connected with several of the most significant clusters, according to a later analysis.

Vbeta (60) and Jbeta (13) primers were used in the PCR. Data came from immunoSEQ multiplex PCR; TCRdb stores just in-frame clones and leaves some out. This sample carries roughly 130,000 clones, 60% to 75% of them seen once, and the ten largest clones take under 6.5%. This sequence originates from a woman aged 45-60 years in good health and CMV-seropositive. Source material: PBMCs.

The CDR3, as DNA: TGTGCCAGCAGCCTACCCGGGACTAGCGACGGAGATACGCAGTATTTT. This encodes CASSLPGTSDGDTQYF. The chain uses TRBV7-9 and TRBJ2-3; 10 bases are a match to TRBD2. Germline V gene sequence: CDR1 SEHNR, CDR2 FQNEAQ (reference sequence). The CDR3 covers 16 residues. Losses at the gene ends were 5 bases for V and 5 bases for J; bases not matched to a gene: 10.